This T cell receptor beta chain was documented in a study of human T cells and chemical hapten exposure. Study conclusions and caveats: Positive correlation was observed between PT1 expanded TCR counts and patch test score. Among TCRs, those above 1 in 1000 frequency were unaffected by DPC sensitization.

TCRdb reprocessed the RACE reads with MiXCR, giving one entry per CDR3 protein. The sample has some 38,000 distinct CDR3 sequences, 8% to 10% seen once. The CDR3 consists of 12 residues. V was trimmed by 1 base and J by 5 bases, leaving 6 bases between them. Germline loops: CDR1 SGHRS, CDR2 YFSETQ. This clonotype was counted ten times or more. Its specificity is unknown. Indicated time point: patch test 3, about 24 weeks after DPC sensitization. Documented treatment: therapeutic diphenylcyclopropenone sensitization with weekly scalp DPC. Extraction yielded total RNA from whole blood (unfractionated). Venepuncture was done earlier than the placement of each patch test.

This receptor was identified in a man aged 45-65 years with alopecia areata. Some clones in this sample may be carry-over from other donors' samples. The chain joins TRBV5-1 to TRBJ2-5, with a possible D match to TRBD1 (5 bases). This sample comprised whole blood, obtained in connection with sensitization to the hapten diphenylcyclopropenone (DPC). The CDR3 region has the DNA TGCGCCAGCAGCTTGCCAGGGGAGACCCAGTACTTC. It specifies CASSLPGETQYF.